The 5 T cell receptor beta chains in this list originate from one sample, sequenced in a study of CD8 T cells in Susac syndrome. It was with random hexamers that roughly 0.5 to 1 ug RNA was reverse transcribed. TCRdb redid the calling of the immunoSEQ multiplex PCR reads with MiXCR, one entry per CDR3 protein. The sample lists a few hundred thousand distinct CDR3 sequences; around 89% were seen once. Source material: CD8+ T cells from PBMCs. These receptors came from a human donor with multiple sclerosis.

The chain links TRBV19 to TRBJ2-1; D is undetermined. This CDR3 has 16 residues. V lost 2 bases and J 0 bases, leaving 11 bases between the germline ends. CDR1 LNHDA and CDR2 SQIVND come from the germline V gene (reference sequence). The CDR3 sequence: CASSITYFGSYNEQFF. DNA for the CDR3: TGTGCCAGTAGTATAACCTATTTCGGCTCCTACAATGAGCAGTTCTTC. Drawing the rest from reference TRBV19 and TRBJ2-1, the complete variable domain is DGGITQSPKYLFRKEGQNVTLSCEQNLNHDAMYWYRQDPGQGLRLIYYSQIVNDFQKGDIAEGYSVSREKKESFPLTVTSAQKNPTAFYLCASSITYFGSYNEQFFGPGTRLTVL.

The chain recombines TRBV12-3 or TRBV12-4 with TRBJ2-7, with D perhaps TRBD2 (5 bases). V lost 3 bases, J lost 4 bases, and 10 bases lay in between. The CDR3 is made up of 13 amino acids. The chain's CDR3 is CASSFISVYEQYF. CDR3 nucleotides: TGTGCCAGCAGTTTTATTAGCGTTTACGAGCAGTACTTC.

The chain has TRBV23-1 and TRBJ2-2, with TRBD1 matching 10 bases. TRBV23-1 is treated as an ORF (open reading frame) with a function not yet certain. Trimming at V came to 0 bases and at J to 3 bases, leaving 10 bases not matched to a gene. This CDR3 comprises 19 residues. In DNA form, the CDR3 reads TGCGCCAGCAGTCAATCCCTCAGGGACAGGGGACATCACACCGGGGAGCTGTTTTTT. This sequence encodes CASSQSLRDRGHHTGELFF.

V and J are TRBV27 and TRBJ2-7, with 10 bases that match TRBD2. The CDR3 length is 14 residues. Germline V lookup: CDR1 MNHEY, CDR2 SMNVEV (reference sequence). With 8 bases clipped from V and 3 bases from J, the junction kept 7 bases outside the gene matches. The CDR3 region has the DNA TGTGCCAGCGCCAAGCGGGGGGGCCACTACGAGCAGTACTTC. Translation: CASAKRGGHYEQYF.

The V call is TRBV6-2 or TRBV6-3, the J call TRBJ2-2; D call uncertain. Trimming cost V 6 bases and J 2 bases, with 7 bases left between them. This CDR3 comprises 13 residues. Germline V lookup: CDR1 MNHEY, CDR2 SVGEGT. CDR3 sequence reads: CASRLKNTGELFF. In DNA, the CDR3 is TGTGCCAGCAGGCTAAAAAACACCGGGGAGCTGTTTTTT.